Listed below are T cell receptor beta chains from one sample, sequenced in a study of tumor-infiltrating lymphocytes in localized non-small cell lung cancer. TCRdb's copy holds only in-frame clones and misses some; the assay was immunoSEQ multiplex PCR. Among about 12,000 clones listed, about 84% were seen once. Sequenced sample: uninvolved lung tissue not adjacent to the tumor. Receptors were obtained from a human donor with non-small cell lung cancer. The CDR3 runs from the conserved cysteine through the conserved F or W. The order of the fields is clone size, D gene, V gene, J gene, CDR3 protein, CDR3 DNA. D genes are given only for firm matches. Clone size is given for some rows only: seen once, a few or many times, or a class if the clone is expanded.

>-|-|TRBV5-1|TRBJ2-7
CASSEGTGQGYEQYF
TGCGCCAGCAGCGAGGGGACCGGGCAGGGCTACGAGCAGTACTTC
>-|TRBD2|TRBV4-1|TRBJ2-7
CASSQVGLAGGSSYEQYF
TGCGCCAGCAGCCAAGTCGGCCTAGCGGGGGGATCCTCCTACGAGCAGTACTTC
>-|TRBD2|TRBV6-1|TRBJ2-7
CASSDGGGTEQYF
TGTGCCAGCAGTGATGGGGGGGGTACCGAGCAGTACTTC
>-|-|TRBV2|TRBJ1-4
CASSVGGPSEKLFF
TGTGCCAGCAGTGTAGGGGGGCCTAGTGAAAAACTGTTTTTT
>-|TRBD1|TRBV9|TRBJ1-1
CASSSKTGEWTEAFF
TGTGCCAGCAGCTCAAAGACAGGGGAATGGACTGAAGCTTTCTTT
>-|-|TRBV4-1|TRBJ1-5
CASSQTTGTSQPQHF
TGCGCCAGCAGCCAAACGACGGGAACAAGCCAGCCCCAGCATTTT
>-|-|TRBV7-8|TRBJ2-7
CASSAGQGPYEQYF
TGTGCCAGCAGCGCGGGGCAGGGGCCCTACGAGCAGTACTTC
>-|-|TRBV6-6|TRBJ2-7
CATGAGGKTYEQYF
TGTGCCACGGGGGCGGGCGGAAAAACCTACGAGCAGTACTTC
>medium-sized|TRBD1|TRBV30|TRBJ2-1
CAYKKTGVNEEFF
TGTGCCTATAAAAAGACAGGGGTCAATGAGGAGTTCTTC
>-|-|TRBV27|TRBJ1-6
CASSLGYYNSPLHF
TGTGCCAGCAGTTTGGGCTATTATAATTCACCCCTCCACTTT
>once|-|TRBV7-7|TRBJ2-5
CASSGQGQETQYF
TGTGCCAGCAGCGGGCAGGGACAAGAGACCCAGTACTTC
>-|-|TRBV4-3|TRBJ2-6
CASSRDLGSGANVLTF
TGCGCCAGCAGCCGGGACCTGGGGTCTGGGGCCAACGTCCTGACTTTC
>-|TRBD1|TRBV19|TRBJ1-2
CASSVQGDGGYTF
TGTGCCAGTAGTGTACAGGGGGATGGGGGCTACACCTTC
>-|-|TRBV4-1|TRBJ2-3
CASSPRGFSTDTQYF
TGCGCCAGCAGCCCGCGGGGTTTTAGCACAGATACGCAGTATTTT
>-|-|TRBV4-1|TRBJ1-1
CASSQSENTEAFF
TGCGCCAGCAGCCAGTCGGAGAACACTGAAGCTTTCTTT
>-|TRBD2|TRBV7-6|TRBJ2-6
CASSPSALAGGTGANVLTF
TGTGCCAGCAGCCCCAGCGCGCTAGCGGGAGGGACTGGGGCCAACGTCCTGACTTTC
>-|TRBD2|TRBV6-6|TRBJ2-7
CASSSSSGGAYEQYF
TGTGCCAGCAGTTCCAGTAGCGGGGGGGCCTACGAGCAGTACTTC
>-|-|TRBV6-6|TRBJ1-3
CASSTFGTLGNTIYF
TGTGCCAGCAGTACCTTCGGGACTCTTGGAAACACCATATATTTT
>-|-|TRBV19|TRBJ2-7
CASSIFNRTYEQYF
TGTGCCAGTAGTATCTTTAACAGGACCTACGAGCAGTACTTC
>once|-|TRBV7-2|TRBJ2-3
CASSLVGFTDTQYF
TGTGCCAGCAGCCTAGTGGGTTTTACAGATACGCAGTATTTT
>-|-|TRBV18|TRBJ2-7
CASSLIGEQYF
TGTGCCAGCTCACTTATAGGGGAGCAGTACTTC
>-|-|TRBV7-8|TRBJ2-7
CASSLGGLAYEQYF
TGTGCCAGCAGCTTAGGGGGGTTGGCCTACGAGCAGTACTTC
>-|-|TRBV10-2|TRBJ1-1
CASSEDLKNTEAFF
TGCGCCAGCAGTGAAGACCTAAAAAACACTGAAGCTTTCTTT
>-|TRBD1|TRBV6-6|TRBJ1-5
CASKTGVGQPQHF
TGTGCCAGCAAAACAGGGGTGGGTCAGCCCCAGCATTTT
>-|TRBD1|TRBV5-1|TRBJ2-5
CASSLTPGTGAETQYF
TGCGCCAGCAGCTTGACCCCAGGGACAGGGGCCGAGACCCAGTACTTC
>-|TRBD2|TRBV4-3|TRBJ2-5
CASSQNSGGGETQYF
TGCGCCAGCAGCCAAAATAGCGGGGGGGGAGAGACCCAGTACTTC
>-|TRBD2|TRBV28|TRBJ2-3
CASRLAGAQLSTDTQYF
TGTGCCAGCAGACTAGCGGGGGCCCAGCTGAGCACAGATACGCAGTATTTT
>-|TRBD2|TRBV7-8|TRBJ2-1
CASSHVGLPVFF
TGTGCCAGCAGCCACGTGGGACTACCGGTTTTCTTC
>few|-|TRBV9|TRBJ2-2
CASRRDTGELFF
TGTGCCAGCCGGAGGGATACCGGGGAGCTGTTTTTT
>-|TRBD2|TRBV27|TRBJ2-7
CASSLQASGGAYEQYF
TGTGCCAGCAGTTTACAAGCTAGCGGGGGGGCCTACGAGCAGTACTTC
>-|-|TRBV6-5|TRBJ1-1
CATFLSRAFF
TGTGCCACCTTCCTTTCGAGAGCTTTCTTT
>-|-|TRBV6-1|TRBJ1-5
CASSARDGLNQPQHF
TGTGCCAGCAGCGCCCGAGACGGCCTCAATCAGCCCCAGCATTTT
>-|-|TRBV25-1|TRBJ2-3
CASSEVGADTQYF
TGTGCCAGCAGTGAAGTGGGGGCAGATACGCAGTATTTT
>-|TRBD1|TRBV10-1|TRBJ1-5
CASSKGQGLPQHF
TGCGCCAGCAGTAAGGGACAGGGTCTGCCCCAGCATTTT
>-|TRBD1|TRBV29-1|TRBJ1-1
CSVEGQGATEAFF
TGCAGCGTTGAAGGACAGGGGGCTACTGAAGCTTTCTTT
>-|-|TRBV6-6|TRBJ2-7
CASSLTDGSYEQYF
TGTGCCAGCAGCCTAACGGACGGCTCCTACGAGCAGTACTTC
>-|-|TRBV16|TRBJ1-2
CASSQSTAEGYTF
TGTGCCAGCAGCCAATCCACGGCAGAAGGCTACACCTTC
>-|TRBD2|TRBV10-1|TRBJ2-5
CASSEGLAGGQETQYF
TGCGCCAGCAGTGAGGGGCTAGCGGGGGGGCAAGAGACCCAGTACTTC
>few|-|TRBV19|TRBJ1-5
CASSSLRNQPQHF
TGTGCCAGTAGTAGTTTGAGGAATCAGCCCCAGCATTTT
>once|TRBD2|TRBV19|TRBJ2-3
CASSTSGGAGTQYF
TGTGCCAGTAGTACCAGCGGGGGGGCCGGAACGCAGTATTTT
>-|TRBD1|TRBV4-3|TRBJ1-1
CASSQAGGQANLNTEAFF
TGCGCCAGCAGCCAAGCAGGGGGGCAAGCAAACCTGAACACTGAAGCTTTCTTT
>-|TRBD1|TRBV4-3|TRBJ2-2
CASSRLSGTGLNTGELFF
TGCGCCAGCAGCCGCCTAAGCGGGACAGGGTTGAACACCGGGGAGCTGTTTTTT
>-|TRBD1|TRBV4-1|TRBJ2-5
CASSLRTGTGFETQYF
TGCGCCAGCAGCCTCCGAACCGGGACAGGTTTCGAGACCCAGTACTTC
>-|-|TRBV6-1|TRBJ1-1
CASSEFRVTEAFF
TGTGCCAGCAGTGAGTTCAGAGTTACTGAAGCTTTCTTT
>-|-|TRBV9|TRBJ1-3
CASSLTVSGNTIYF
TGTGCCAGCAGCCTGACAGTCTCTGGAAACACCATATATTTT
>-|TRBD1|TRBV5-6|TRBJ2-1
CASSRRDRSNEQFF
TGTGCCAGCAGCCGCCGGGACAGGAGCAATGAGCAGTTCTTC
>-|TRBD2|TRBV7-2|TRBJ2-1
CASSLTSGGGNEQFF
TGTGCCAGCAGCTTAACTAGCGGGGGGGGTAATGAGCAGTTCTTC
>-|-|TRBV6-4|TRBJ2-3
CASSLNPSTDTQYF
TGTGCCAGCAGCCTAAATCCCAGCACAGATACGCAGTATTTT
>-|-|TRBV6-1|TRBJ2-1
CASSHTGYNEQFF
TGTGCCAGCAGCCACACAGGGTACAATGAGCAGTTCTTC
>-|-|TRBV5-6|TRBJ2-3
CASSSLISSTDTQYF
TGTGCCAGCAGCTCCCTCATCTCTAGCACAGATACGCAGTATTTT
>-|TRBD1|TRBV2|TRBJ2-3
CASSSRTGGGADTQYF
TGTGCCAGCAGTTCCCGGACAGGGGGCGGAGCAGATACGCAGTATTTT
>-|TRBD1|TRBV5-1|TRBJ2-1
CASSLVMGQGYNEQFF
TGCGCCAGCAGCTTGGTGATGGGACAGGGATACAATGAGCAGTTCTTC
>-|-|TRBV9|TRBJ2-1
CASSVGGSWDEQFF
TGTGCCAGCAGCGTCGGAGGGAGTTGGGATGAGCAGTTCTTC
>-|-|TRBV11-1|TRBJ2-5
CASSLARLAGETQYF
TGTGCCAGCAGCTTAGCGCGGCTAGCAGGCGAGACCCAGTACTTC
>-|TRBD1|TRBV5-6|TRBJ1-2
CASRSGQGGNYGYTF
TGTGCCAGCAGATCTGGACAGGGGGGAAACTATGGCTACACCTTC
>-|-|TRBV6-6|TRBJ1-2
CASTETPSGLWGYTF
TGTGCCAGCACCGAAACCCCGTCGGGACTATGGGGCTACACCTTC
>-|-|TRBV5-4|TRBJ2-7
CASKKPGSYEQYF
TGTGCCAGCAAAAAGCCAGGGTCCTACGAGCAGTACTTC